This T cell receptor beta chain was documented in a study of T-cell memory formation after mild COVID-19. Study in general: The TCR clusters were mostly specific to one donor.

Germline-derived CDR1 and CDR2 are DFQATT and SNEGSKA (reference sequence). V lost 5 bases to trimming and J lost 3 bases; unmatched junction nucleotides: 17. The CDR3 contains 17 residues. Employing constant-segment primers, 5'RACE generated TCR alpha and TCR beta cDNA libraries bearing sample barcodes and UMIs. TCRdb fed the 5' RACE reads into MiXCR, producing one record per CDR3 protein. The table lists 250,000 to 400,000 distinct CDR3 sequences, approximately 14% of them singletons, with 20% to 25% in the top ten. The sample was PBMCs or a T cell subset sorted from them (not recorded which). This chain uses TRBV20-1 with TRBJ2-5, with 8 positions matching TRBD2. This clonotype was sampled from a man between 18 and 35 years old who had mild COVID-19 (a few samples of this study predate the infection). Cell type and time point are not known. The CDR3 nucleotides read TGCAGTGCTTCCCCACCGGGGGGGGGGGCTACAAAAGAGACCCAGTACTTC. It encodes CSASPPGGGATKETQYF.